The 2 T cell receptor beta chains given below trace back to one sample, sequenced in a study of T cells in Graves' hyperthyroidism and ophthalmopathy (dated by TCRdb to between 2018 and 2021). Library preparation used multiplex PCR. TCRdb shows the sequencer as Illumina HiSeq 2000. The TCR beta CDR3 regions were amplified from the RNA transcripts. For the first round of RT-PCR on the TCR CDR3, the HTBI primer set was used together with the Qiagen OneStep RT-PCR kit. The public reads were run again by TCRdb, first through fastp at Q25 and then through MiXCR, and only productive beta chains were kept. Records with the same CDR3 protein are collapsed into one entry carrying the most frequent genes and DNA. The table for this sample lists 380,000 or so distinct CDR3 sequences; approximately 15% of them were counted only once. The biggest ten clones account for 20% to 25% of the sample. The sequencing input was blood. The receptor set was obtained from a woman aged 25-40 years with Graves' hyperthyroidism.

This chain connects TRBV9 to TRBJ2-3; TRBD2 aligns across 13 bases. V lost 0 bases, J lost 3 bases, and 1 base stayed unmatched. The CDR3 consists of 16 residues. Germline V gene lookup returns CDR1 SGDLS and CDR2 YYNGEE. The CDR3 region has the DNA TGTGCCAGCAGCGTAGGGACTAGCGGGAGTACAGATACGCAGTATTTT. Translated: CASSVGTSGSTDTQYF.

This clonotype was picked up many times. CDR3 nucleotide sequence: TGTGCCAGCAGGGCAGTGACCTACGAGCAGTACTTC. Encoded protein: CASRAVTYEQYF. This chain links TRBV6-1 with TRBJ2-7; D call uncertain. V was cut by 6 bases and J by 2 bases, with 8 bases left in between. The CDR3 totals 12 residues. Germline V gene data show CDR1 as MNHNS and CDR2 as SASEGT.